This T cell receptor (beta chain) was profiled in a study of chemoradiotherapy in HPV16-positive cancers. Remarks on this clone: The antigen is unknown.

Trimming cost V 2 bases and J 0 bases, with 8 bases left between them. The germline V gene encodes CDR1 KGHSH and CDR2 LQKENI. CDR3 size: 15 residues. Assay used: immunoSEQ multiplex PCR; TCRdb lists only in-frame clones, some missing. Altogether 5,700 or so clones are present, 70% to 85% being singletons, with the ten largest covering 8% to 9.5%. Study results and limitations: HPV-responsive T-cell expansion during chemoradiotherapy was linked to improved recurrence-free survival in HPV16-positive patients. Candidate HPV-specific clones and E7-related TCR motifs grew in tumor during treatment.

The rearrangement links TRBV18 to TRBJ1-5; D is uncertain. This receptor was obtained from a human donor with HPV-associated anogenital cancer. This sample comprised tumor tissue, obtained from a patient who underwent chemoradiotherapy. For the CDR3, the DNA is TGTGCCAGCTCACCAGGGTTTAGTAGCAATCAGCCCCAGCATTTT. Translated, it gives CASSPGFSSNQPQHF.